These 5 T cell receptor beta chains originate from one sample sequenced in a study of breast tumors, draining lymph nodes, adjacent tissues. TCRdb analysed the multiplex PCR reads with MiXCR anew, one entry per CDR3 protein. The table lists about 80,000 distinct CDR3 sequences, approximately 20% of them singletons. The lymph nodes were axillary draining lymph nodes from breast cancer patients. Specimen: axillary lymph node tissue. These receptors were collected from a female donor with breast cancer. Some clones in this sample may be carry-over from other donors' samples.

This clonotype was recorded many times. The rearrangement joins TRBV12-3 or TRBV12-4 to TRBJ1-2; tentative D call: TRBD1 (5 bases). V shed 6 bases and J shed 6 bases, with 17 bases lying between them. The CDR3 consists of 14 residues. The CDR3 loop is CASRSRGGVDGYTF. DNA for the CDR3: TGTGCCAGCAGGAGTCGGGGGGGGGTGGATGGCTACACCTTC.

CDR3 amino acids: CASSQAVYEQYF. For the CDR3, the DNA is TGTGCCAGCAGCCAAGCGGTGTACGAGCAGTACTTC. The rearrangement joins TRBV14 to TRBJ2-7; unclear D gene. Per the germline V gene, CDR1 is SGHDN and CDR2 is FVKESK. V was clipped by 1 base and J by 4 bases, with 5 bases between them. This CDR3 is built from 12 residues.

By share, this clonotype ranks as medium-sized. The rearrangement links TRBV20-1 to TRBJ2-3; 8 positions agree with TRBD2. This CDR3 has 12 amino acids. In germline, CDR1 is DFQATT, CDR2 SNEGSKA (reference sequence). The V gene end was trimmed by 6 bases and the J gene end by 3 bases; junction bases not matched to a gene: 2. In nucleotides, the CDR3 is TGCAGTGCAAAGCGGGAGACAGATACGCAGTATTTT. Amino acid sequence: CSAKRETDTQYF.

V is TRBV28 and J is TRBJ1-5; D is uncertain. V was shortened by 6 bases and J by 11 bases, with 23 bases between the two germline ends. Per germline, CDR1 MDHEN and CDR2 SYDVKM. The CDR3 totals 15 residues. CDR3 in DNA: TGTGCCAGCAGCCTAGGCGGCGGCCAATTTTCGGCCCAGCATTTT. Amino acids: CASSLGGGQFSAQHF.

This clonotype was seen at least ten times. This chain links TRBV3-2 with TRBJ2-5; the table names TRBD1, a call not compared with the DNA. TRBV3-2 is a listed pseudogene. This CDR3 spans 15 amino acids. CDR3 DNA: TGTGCCAGCAGCCCCCTGGACAGGTTATGGGGGACCCAGTACTTC. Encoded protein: CASSPLDRLWGTQYF.